Only a few counts were recorded for the clone carrying this TCR beta chain. The antigen is unknown. Germline CDR1 and CDR2: SEHNR and FQNEAQ (reference sequence). With 7 bases removed from V and 2 bases from J, the gap between germline ends came to 6 bases. The CDR3 covers 11 residues. The record originates from a study of OX40 agonist ivuxolimab in advanced cancers. Study-level points and caveats: Expanded clones were, on average, more numerous among CD8+ T cells than CD4+. Clonal expansion from baseline to week 6 occurred in both CD4+ and CD8+ T cells. The antigen specificity of the peripheral T cells (those that were expanded) was not determined.

Using immunoSEQ multiplex PCR, the repertoire was profiled, and TCRdb retains in-frame clones only, with some absent. The sample contains about 25,000 clones, 80% to 90% of which appear only once. The sequencing used CD4+ or CD8+ T cells sorted from blood, collected in a trial of the OX40 agonist ivuxolimab. The chain recombines TRBV7-9 with TRBJ2-7, with unresolved D. This TCR came from an adult with an advanced solid tumor such as melanoma, head and neck, liver or kidney cancer. CDR3 protein: CASMGAYEQYF. The CDR3 DNA sequence: TGTGCCAGCATGGGCGCCTACGAGCAGTACTTC.